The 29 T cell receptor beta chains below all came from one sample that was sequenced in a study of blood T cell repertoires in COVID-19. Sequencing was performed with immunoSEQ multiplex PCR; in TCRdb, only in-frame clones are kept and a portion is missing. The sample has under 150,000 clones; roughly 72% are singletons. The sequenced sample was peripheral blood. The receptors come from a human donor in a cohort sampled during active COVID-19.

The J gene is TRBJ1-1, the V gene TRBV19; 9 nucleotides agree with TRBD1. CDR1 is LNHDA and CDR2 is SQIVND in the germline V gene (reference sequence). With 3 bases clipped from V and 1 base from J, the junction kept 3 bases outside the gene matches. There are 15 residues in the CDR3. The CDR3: CASSIRGQGNTEAFF. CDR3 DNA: TGTGCCAGTAGTATCCGGGGACAGGGGAACACTGAAGCTTTCTTT.

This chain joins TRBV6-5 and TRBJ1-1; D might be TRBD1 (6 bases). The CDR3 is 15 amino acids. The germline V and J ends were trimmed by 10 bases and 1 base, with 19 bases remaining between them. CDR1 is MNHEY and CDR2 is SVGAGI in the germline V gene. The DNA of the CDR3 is TGTGCCACCCAGCGAGGGGGTCAAGGGAACACTGAAGCTTTCTTT. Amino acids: CATQRGGQGNTEAFF.

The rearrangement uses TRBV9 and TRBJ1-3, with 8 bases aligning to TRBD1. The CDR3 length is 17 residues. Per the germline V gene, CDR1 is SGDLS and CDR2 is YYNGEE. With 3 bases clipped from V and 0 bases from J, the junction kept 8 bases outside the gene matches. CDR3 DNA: TGTGCCAGCAGCGCCGGGACAGGCCCTCGCTCTGGAAACACCATATATTTT. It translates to CASSAGTGPRSGNTIYF.

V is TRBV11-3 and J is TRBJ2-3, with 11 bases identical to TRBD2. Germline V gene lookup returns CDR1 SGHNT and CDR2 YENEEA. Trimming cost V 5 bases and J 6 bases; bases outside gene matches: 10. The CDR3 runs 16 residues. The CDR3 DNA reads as TGTGCCAGCAGCCAAATAGCGGGGGGGCCGATGGATACGCAGTATTTT. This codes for CASSQIAGGPMDTQYF. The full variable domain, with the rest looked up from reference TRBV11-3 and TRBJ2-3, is EAGVVQSPRYKIIEKKQPVAFWCNPISGHNTLYWYLQNLGQGPELLIRYENEEAVDDSQLPKDRFSAERLKGVDSTLKIQPAELGDSAVYLCASSQIAGGPMDTQYFGPGTRLTVL.

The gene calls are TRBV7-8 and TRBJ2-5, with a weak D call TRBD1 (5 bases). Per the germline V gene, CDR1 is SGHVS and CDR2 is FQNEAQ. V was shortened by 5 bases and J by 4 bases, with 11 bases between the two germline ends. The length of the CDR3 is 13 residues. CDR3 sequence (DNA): TGTGCCAGCAGCCCACTGGGGCGAGAGACCCAGTACTTC. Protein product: CASSPLGRETQYF.

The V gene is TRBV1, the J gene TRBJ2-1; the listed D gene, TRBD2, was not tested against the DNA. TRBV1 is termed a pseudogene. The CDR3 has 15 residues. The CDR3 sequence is CTSSSHGRLAGPLFF. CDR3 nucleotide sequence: TGCACCAGCAGCTCTCACGGCCGCCTAGCGGGACCCCTTTTCTTC.

The DNA of the CDR3 is TGCGCCAGCAGCTTGGCAGGGGGTATGGATCAGCCCCAGCATTTT. Protein sequence: CASSLAGGMDQPQHF. The chain combines TRBV5-1 with TRBJ1-5, with 7 bases that match TRBD1. The CDR3 length is 15 residues. V shed 0 bases, J shed 5 bases, and the junction held 5 bases outside the gene matches. From germline, CDR1 is SGHRS and CDR2 YFSETQ.

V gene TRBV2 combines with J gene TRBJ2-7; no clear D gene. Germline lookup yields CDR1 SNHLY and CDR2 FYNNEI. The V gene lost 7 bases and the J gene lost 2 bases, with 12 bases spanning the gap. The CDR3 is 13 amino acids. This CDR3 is CASNPRGPYEQYF. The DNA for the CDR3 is TGTGCCAGCAACCCTCGTGGGCCCTACGAGCAGTACTTC.

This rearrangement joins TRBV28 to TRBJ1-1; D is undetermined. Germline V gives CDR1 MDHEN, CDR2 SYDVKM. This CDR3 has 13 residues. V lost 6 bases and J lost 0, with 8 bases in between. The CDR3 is CASRESLNTEAFF. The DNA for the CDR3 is TGTGCCAGCAGGGAGAGCCTGAACACTGAAGCTTTCTTT.

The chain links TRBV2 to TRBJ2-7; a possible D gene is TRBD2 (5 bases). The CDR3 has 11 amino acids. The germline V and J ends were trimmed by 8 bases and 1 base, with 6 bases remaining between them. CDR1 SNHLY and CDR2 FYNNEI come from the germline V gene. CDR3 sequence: CASGESYEQYF. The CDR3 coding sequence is TGTGCCAGCGGGGAGTCCTACGAGCAGTACTTC.

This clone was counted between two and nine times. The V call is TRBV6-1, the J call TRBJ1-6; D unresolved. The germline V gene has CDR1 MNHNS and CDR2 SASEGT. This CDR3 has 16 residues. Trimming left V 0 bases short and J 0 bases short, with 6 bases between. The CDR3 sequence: CASSEATSSYNSPLHF. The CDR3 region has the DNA TGTGCCAGCAGTGAAGCAACCAGCTCCTATAATTCACCCCTCCACTTT.

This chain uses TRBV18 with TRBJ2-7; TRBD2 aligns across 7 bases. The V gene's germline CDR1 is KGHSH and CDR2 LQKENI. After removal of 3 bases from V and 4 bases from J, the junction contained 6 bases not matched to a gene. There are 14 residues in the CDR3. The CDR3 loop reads CASSPDGGTYEQYF. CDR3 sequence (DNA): TGTGCCAGCTCACCGGACGGGGGGACTTACGAGCAGTACTTC.

CDR3 amino acids: CARFDRGSETQYF. The CDR3, as DNA: TGTGCCAGGTTCGACAGGGGGAGTGAGACCCAGTACTTC. This chain connects TRBV5-4 to TRBJ2-5; 9 nucleotides align to TRBD1. Trimming at V came to 8 bases and at J to 5 bases, leaving 7 bases not matched to a gene. CDR1 is SGHNT and CDR2 is YYREEE in the germline V gene (reference sequence). The CDR3 runs 13 residues.

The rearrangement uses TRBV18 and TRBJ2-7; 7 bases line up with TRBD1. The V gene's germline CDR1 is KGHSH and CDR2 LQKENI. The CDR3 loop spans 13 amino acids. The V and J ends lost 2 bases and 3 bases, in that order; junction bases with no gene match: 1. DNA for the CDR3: TGTGCCAGCTCACCAGCAGGGGGCTACGAGCAGTACTTC. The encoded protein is CASSPAGGYEQYF.

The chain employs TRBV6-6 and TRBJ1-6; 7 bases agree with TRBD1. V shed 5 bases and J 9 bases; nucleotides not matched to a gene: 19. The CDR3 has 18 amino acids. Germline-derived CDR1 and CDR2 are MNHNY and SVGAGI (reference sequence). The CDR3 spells CASSQSPGQRFISSPLHF. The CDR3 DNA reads TGTGCCAGCAGTCAATCTCCGGGACAGAGGTTCATAAGTTCACCCCTCCACTTT.

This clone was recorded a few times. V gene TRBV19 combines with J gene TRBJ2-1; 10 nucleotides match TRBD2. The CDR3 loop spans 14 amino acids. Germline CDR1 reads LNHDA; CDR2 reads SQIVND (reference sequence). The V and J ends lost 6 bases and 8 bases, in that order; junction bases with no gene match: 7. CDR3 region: CASRQRGGRDEQFF. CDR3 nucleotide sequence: TGTGCCAGTAGGCAGCGGGGGGGCCGGGATGAGCAGTTCTTC.

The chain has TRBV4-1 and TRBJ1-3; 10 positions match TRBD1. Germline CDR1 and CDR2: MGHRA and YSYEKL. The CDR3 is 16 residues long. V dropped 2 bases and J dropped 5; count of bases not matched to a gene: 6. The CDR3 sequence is CASSQQPGQGRNTIYF. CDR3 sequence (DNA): TGCGCCAGCAGCCAACAACCGGGACAGGGGAGAAACACCATATATTTT.

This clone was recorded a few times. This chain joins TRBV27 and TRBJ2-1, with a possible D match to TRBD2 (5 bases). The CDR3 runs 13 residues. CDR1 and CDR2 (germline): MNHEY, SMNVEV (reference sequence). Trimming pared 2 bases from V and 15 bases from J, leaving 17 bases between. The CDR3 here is CASSLSEGWAAFF. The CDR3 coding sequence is TGTGCCAGCAGTTTAAGTGAGGGATGGGCGGCGTTCTTC.

The CDR3 DNA reads as TGTGCCAGTAGCAAAACCCAAACTAGCGCCTTCTACGAGCAGTACTTC. This gives the protein CASSKTQTSAFYEQYF. The chain joins TRBV19 to TRBJ2-7, with 7 bases that match TRBD2. The CDR3 spans 16 residues. V shed 6 bases and J 3 bases; nucleotides not matched to a gene: 14. Germline CDR1 and CDR2: LNHDA and SQIVND (reference sequence).

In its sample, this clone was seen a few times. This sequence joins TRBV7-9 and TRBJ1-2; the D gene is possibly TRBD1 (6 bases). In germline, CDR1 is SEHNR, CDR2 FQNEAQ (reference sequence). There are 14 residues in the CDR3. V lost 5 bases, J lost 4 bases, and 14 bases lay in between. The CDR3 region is CASSQLATGYGYTF. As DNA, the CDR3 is TGTGCCAGCAGCCAATTGGCGACAGGCTATGGCTACACCTTC. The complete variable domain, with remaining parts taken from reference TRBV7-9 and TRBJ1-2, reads DTGVSQNPRHKITKRGQNVTFRCDPISEHNRLYWYRQTLGQGPEFLTYFQNEAQLEKSRLLSDRFSAERPKGSFSTLEIQRTEQGDSAMYLCASSQLATGYGYTFGSGTRLTVV.

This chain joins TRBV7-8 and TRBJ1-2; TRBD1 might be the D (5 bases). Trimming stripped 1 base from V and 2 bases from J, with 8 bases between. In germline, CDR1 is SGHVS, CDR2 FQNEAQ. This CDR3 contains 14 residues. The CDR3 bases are TGTGCCAGCAGCTTAGAGGGGAACAACTATGGCTACACCTTC. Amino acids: CASSLEGNNYGYTF.

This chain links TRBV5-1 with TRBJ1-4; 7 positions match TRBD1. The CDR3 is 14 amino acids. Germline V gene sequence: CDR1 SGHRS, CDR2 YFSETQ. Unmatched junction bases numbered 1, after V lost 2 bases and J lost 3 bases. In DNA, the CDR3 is TGCGCCAGCAGCTTCCAGGGGGCTAATGAAAAACTGTTTTTT. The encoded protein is CASSFQGANEKLFF.

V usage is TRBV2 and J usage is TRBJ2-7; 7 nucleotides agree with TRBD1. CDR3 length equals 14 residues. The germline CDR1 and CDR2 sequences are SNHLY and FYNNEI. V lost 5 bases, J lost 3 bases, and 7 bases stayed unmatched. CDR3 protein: CASSTENRGYEQYF. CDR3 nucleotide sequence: TGTGCCAGCAGTACGGAGAACAGGGGCTACGAGCAGTACTTC.

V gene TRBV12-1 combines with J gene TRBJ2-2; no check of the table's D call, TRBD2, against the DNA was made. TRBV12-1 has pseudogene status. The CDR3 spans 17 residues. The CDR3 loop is CASTLLLAGGPTGELFF. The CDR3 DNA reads TGTGCCAGCACCCTGCTCCTGGCGGGGGGGCCGACCGGGGAGCTGTTTTTT.

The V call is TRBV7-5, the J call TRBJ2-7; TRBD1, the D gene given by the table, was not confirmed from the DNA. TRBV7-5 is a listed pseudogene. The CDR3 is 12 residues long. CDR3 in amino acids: CVRRWAPGEQYF. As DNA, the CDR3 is TGTGTCAGAAGATGGGCCCCTGGGGAGCAGTACTTC.

The CDR3: CASSRRQGASEAFF. CDR3 sequence (DNA): TGTGCCAGCAGCCGCCGACAGGGAGCCTCTGAAGCTTTCTTT. V usage is TRBV7-9 and J usage is TRBJ1-1; 7 bases align to TRBD1. The germline V gene encodes CDR1 SEHNR and CDR2 FQNEAQ (reference sequence). The junction had 9 bases not matched to a gene; V was cut back by 5 bases and J by 6 bases. This CDR3 is 14 amino acids long. Filled out from reference TRBV7-9 and TRBJ1-1, the complete variable domain reads DTGVSQNPRHKITKRGQNVTFRCDPISEHNRLYWYRQTLGQGPEFLTYFQNEAQLEKSRLLSDRFSAERPKGSFSTLEIQRTEQGDSAMYLCASSRRQGASEAFFGQGTRLTVV.

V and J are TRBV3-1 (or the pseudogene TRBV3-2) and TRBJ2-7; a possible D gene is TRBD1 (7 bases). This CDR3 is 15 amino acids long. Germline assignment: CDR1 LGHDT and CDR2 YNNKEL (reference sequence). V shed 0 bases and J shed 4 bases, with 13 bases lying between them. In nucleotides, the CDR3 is TGTGCCAGCAGCCAAGACGCGGCAGGGGGGTACGAGCAGTACTTC. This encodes CASSQDAAGGYEQYF.

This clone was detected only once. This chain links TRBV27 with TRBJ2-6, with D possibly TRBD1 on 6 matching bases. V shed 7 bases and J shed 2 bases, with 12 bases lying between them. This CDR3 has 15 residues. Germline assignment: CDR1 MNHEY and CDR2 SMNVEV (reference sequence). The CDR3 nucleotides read TGTGCCAGCACCACTCCAGGGGCTGGGGCCAACGTCCTGACTTTC. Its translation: CASTTPGAGANVLTF.

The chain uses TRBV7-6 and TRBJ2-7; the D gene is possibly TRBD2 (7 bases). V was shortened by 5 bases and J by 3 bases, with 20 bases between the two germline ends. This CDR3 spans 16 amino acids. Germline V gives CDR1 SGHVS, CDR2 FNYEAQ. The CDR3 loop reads CASSPSTGGGNYEQYF. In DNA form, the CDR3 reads TGTGCCAGCAGCCCTTCAACTGGCGGGGGCAACTACGAGCAGTACTTC.